A single sample is the source of the 12 T cell receptor beta chains below, sequenced in a study of T-cell memory formation after mild COVID-19 (dated by TCRdb to the early 2020s). The method behind the library was 5' RACE. Sequencing was performed on an Illumina NovaSeq 6000. Clones were called with MiXCR by TCRdb after fastp trimmed the public reads at Q25, and only in-frame beta chains were retained. Under each unique CDR3 protein, matching rows form one entry showing the most common genes and DNA. The sample contains hundreds of thousands of distinct CDR3 sequences, around 28% of them found a single time. The ten biggest clones cover about 13% of the sample. Sequencing used PBMCs or a T cell subset sorted from them (not recorded which). The receptor source for this set is an adult woman who had mild COVID-19 (a few samples of this study predate the infection). The sample titles of this study are shuffled in the database, so cell type and time point are left out; the donor was told from shared clones.

The V gene is TRBV14, the J gene TRBJ1-4; 8 bases fit TRBD1. V gave up 1 base and J gave up 6 bases; unmatched junction bases: 1. Germline V lookup: CDR1 SGHDN, CDR2 FVKESK. The CDR3 contains 14 residues. CDR3 amino acids: CASSQVTGDEKLFF. Here the CDR3 DNA reads TGTGCCAGCAGCCAAGTGACAGGGGATGAAAAACTGTTTTTT. Complete variable domain (other parts from reference TRBV14 and TRBJ1-4): EAGVTQFPSHSVIEKGQTVTLRCDPISGHDNLYWYRRVMGKEIKFLLHFVKESKQDESGMPNNRFLAERTGGTYSTLKVQPAELEDSGVYFCASSQVTGDEKLFFGSGTQLSVL.

This clonotype has ten or more counts. V gene TRBV7-2 combines with J gene TRBJ2-7; 8 bases agree with TRBD2. The V segment lost 9 bases and the J segment 7 bases; nucleotides outside the gene matches: 14. The length of the CDR3 is 14 residues. Germline V lookup: CDR1 SGHTA, CDR2 FQGNSA. CDR3 bases: TGTGCCAGTAATCCGTCGGGGGGGCTAGGAGAGCAGTACTTC. Protein: CASNPSGGLGEQYF.

This clonotype was detected a few times. The chain joins TRBV25-1 to TRBJ1-1; D gene uncertain. The V gene lost 6 bases and the J gene lost 1 base, with 12 bases spanning the gap. Germline values: CDR1 MGHDK, CDR2 SYGVNS. The CDR3 extends over 14 amino acids. CDR3 DNA: TGTGCCAGCAGGGATTGGCCCTCGAACACTGAAGCTTTCTTT. Residues: CASRDWPSNTEAFF.

The chain employs TRBV12-3 or TRBV12-4 and TRBJ1-1; D gene unclear. The CDR3 covers 14 residues. The V end lost 7 bases, the J end lost 1 base, and 13 bases lay between the germline ends. The CDR3 nucleotides read TGTGCCAGCACTTGGGAGGTGGAGAACACTGAAGCTTTCTTT. Protein sequence: CASTWEVENTEAFF.

This clonotype has more than one count but fewer than ten. The V call is TRBV18, the J call TRBJ2-5, with D tentatively TRBD1 or TRBD2 (6 bases each). Germline CDR1 KGHSH, CDR2 LQKENI. CDR3 size: 14 residues. Trimming left V 3 bases short and J 5 bases short, with 13 bases between. This CDR3 reads CASSPQEGHETQYF. CDR3 nucleotides: TGTGCCAGCTCACCTCAGGAGGGACACGAGACCCAGTACTTC.

This clonotype was counted only a few times. The chain has TRBV25-1 and TRBJ1-3; D is unresolved. This CDR3 contains 15 residues. V lost 2 bases and J lost 3, with 11 bases in between. Germline lookup yields CDR1 MGHDK and CDR2 SYGVNS. The CDR3 region is CASSETGRFGNTIYF. CDR3 bases: TGTGCCAGCAGTGAAACGGGTCGTTTTGGAAACACCATATATTTT.

This clonotype was seen a few times. This CDR3 is CASSYSDVIPEAFF. The DNA for the CDR3 is TGTGCCAGCAGTTACTCCGACGTTATCCCTGAAGCTTTCTTT. The rearrangement uses TRBV6-6 and TRBJ1-1; no firm D call. This CDR3 spans 14 amino acids. V lost 0 bases and J 6 bases, leaving 11 bases between the germline ends. CDR1 and CDR2 (germline): MNHNY, SVGAGI (reference sequence).

The chain carries TRBV6-2 or TRBV6-3 and TRBJ2-2; 9 bases agree with TRBD1. This CDR3 has 17 amino acids. Germline V gene data show CDR1 as MNHEY and CDR2 as SVGEGT. With 6 bases clipped from V and 3 bases from J, the junction kept 11 bases outside the gene matches. The CDR3 sequence is CASSQTQGAGDTGELFF. Here the CDR3 DNA reads TGTGCCAGCAGCCAGACACAGGGGGCAGGGGACACCGGGGAGCTGTTTTTT.

Many counts were recorded for this clonotype. This chain joins TRBV29-1 and TRBJ2-2; D gene ambiguous. The CDR3 covers 15 residues. In germline, CDR1 is SQVTM, CDR2 ANQGSEA. V was cut by 0 bases and J by 0 bases, with 8 bases left in between. CDR3 sequence: CSVEDPGSNTGELFF. The CDR3 DNA follows: TGCAGCGTTGAAGACCCGGGCTCGAACACCGGGGAGCTGTTTTTT.

This clonotype was observed a handful of times. The chain employs TRBV30 and TRBJ2-1, with D perhaps TRBD2 (5 bases). Germline values: CDR1 GTSNPN, CDR2 SVGIG (reference sequence). There are 15 residues in the CDR3. Trimming removed 0 bases from V and 8 bases from J, with 17 bases in between. CDR3 nucleotides: TGTGCCTGGAGTGTAGGAGCGGCTGCCTCGGATGAGCAGTTCTTC. Translating gives CAWSVGAAASDEQFF. Looking up the rest from reference TRBV30 and TRBJ2-1 gives the full variable domain: SQTIHQWPATLVQPVGSPLSLECTVEGTSNPNLYWYRQAAGRGLQLLFYSVGIGQISSEVPQNLSASRPQDRQFILSSKKLLLSDSGFYLCAWSVGAAASDEQFFGPGTRLTVL.

The chain couples TRBV4-2 to TRBJ2-1; D is perhaps TRBD2 (6 bases). This CDR3 comprises 15 residues. Germline CDR1 reads LGHNA; CDR2 reads YNFKEQ. Between the trimmed V and J ends, which lost 2 bases and 3 bases, there was a span of 11 bases. CDR3 coding DNA: TGTGCCAGCAGCCAACGGGACTCCAGCTACAATGAGCAGTTCTTC. This translates into CASSQRDSSYNEQFF.

CDR3 sequence reads: CASSQTSGQSSYEQYF. The CDR3 DNA sequence: TGTGCCAGCAGCCAGACTAGCGGGCAGAGCTCCTACGAGCAGTACTTC. The chain recombines TRBV4-2 with TRBJ2-7, with 10 nucleotides matching TRBD2. The junction had 5 bases not matched to a gene; V was cut back by 3 bases and J by 0 bases. The CDR3 extends over 16 amino acids. The germline CDR1 and CDR2 sequences are LGHNA and YNFKEQ.